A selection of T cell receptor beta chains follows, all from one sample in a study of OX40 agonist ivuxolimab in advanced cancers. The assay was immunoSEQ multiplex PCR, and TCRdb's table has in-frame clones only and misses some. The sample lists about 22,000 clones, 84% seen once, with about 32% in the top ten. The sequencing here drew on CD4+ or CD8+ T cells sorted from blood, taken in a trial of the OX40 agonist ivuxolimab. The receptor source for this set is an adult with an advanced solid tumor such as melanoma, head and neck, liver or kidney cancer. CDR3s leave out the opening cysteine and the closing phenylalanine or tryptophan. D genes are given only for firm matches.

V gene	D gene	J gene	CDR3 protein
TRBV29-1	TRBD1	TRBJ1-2	SVTGGIGYGYT
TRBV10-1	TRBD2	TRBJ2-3	ASSERHPTSGRLDTQY
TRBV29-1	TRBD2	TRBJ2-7	SVVTSGSYEQY
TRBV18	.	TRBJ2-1	ASSPGPAWNEQF
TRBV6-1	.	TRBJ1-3	ASSEWAGGGNTIY
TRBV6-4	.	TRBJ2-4	ASIHGPGTWMLAKNIQY
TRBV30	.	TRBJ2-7	AWSDRGTATYEQY
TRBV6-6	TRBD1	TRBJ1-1	ASSGQGTKAF
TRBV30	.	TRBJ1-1	AWSYGGEGEAF
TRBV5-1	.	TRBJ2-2	ASSLEQLNTGELF
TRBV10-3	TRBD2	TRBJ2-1	AISEGTSRYNEQF
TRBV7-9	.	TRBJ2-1	ASSLAALASYWNEQF
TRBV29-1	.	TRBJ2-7	SVEEGGISYEQY
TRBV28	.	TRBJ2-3	ASSFPDGGGDTQY
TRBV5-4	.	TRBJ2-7	ASSSKGRGTYEQY
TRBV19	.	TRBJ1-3	ASSGFSGNTIY
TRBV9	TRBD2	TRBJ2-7	ASSPGGAYEQY
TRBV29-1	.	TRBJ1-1	SGIRGGGTEAF
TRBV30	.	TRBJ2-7	AWTPDRDLY
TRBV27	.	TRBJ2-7	ASSGDLFYEQY
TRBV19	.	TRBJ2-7	ASSMFSSYEQY
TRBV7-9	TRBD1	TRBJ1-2	ASSPPQGFDYGYT
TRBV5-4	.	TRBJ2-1	ASSWRLGTFSYNEQF
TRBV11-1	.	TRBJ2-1	ASSLVVGAEGPYNEQF
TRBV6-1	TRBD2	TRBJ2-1	ASSEELAGGHSEQF
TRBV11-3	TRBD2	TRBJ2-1	ASSLGGGSSYNEQF
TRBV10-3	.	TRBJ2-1	AIGQSSYNEQF
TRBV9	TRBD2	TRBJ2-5	ASSVGTQREGQETQY
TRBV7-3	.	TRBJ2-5	ASSLGGFGRVSQRETQY
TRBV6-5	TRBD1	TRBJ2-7	ASSYSDRGYEQY
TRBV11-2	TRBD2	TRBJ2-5	ASSFFGREETQY
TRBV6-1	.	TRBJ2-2	ASSELGGANTGELF
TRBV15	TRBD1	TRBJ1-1	ATRKRQGNTEAF
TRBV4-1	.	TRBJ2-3	ASSHPRDKPTDTQY
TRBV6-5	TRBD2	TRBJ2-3	ASSLAGGPWDTQY
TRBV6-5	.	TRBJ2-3	ASSPAGTDTQY
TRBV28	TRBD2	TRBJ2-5	ASSSSQLAGGRETQY
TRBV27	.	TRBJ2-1	ASSPIWVSGKGDEQF
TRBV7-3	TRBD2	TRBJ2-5	ASSPGLAGPIETQY
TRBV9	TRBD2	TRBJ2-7	ASSVGGSGYEQY
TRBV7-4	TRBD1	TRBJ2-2	ASSLDRVNTGELF
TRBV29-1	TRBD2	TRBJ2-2	SAHLAGVYTGELF
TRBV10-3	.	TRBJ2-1	AITQLAPFNNEQF
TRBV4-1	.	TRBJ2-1	ASSLEGGRISYNEQF
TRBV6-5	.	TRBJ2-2	ASSLRVTGELF
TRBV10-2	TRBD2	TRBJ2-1	ASSAGRAVEQF
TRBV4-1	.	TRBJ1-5	ASSQRPHVFQPQH
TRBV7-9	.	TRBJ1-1	ASSFSGVTEAF
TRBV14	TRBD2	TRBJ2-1	ASSQHASGPYNEQF
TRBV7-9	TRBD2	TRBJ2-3	ASSSSLAGIADTQY
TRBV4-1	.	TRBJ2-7	ASAGAGAYEQY
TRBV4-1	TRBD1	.	ASSQSLTGSYEQY
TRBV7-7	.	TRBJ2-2	ASSPPGVSSTGELF
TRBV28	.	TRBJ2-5	ASSRTRQQKETQY
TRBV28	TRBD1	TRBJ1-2	ASSVLRTGQVANT